These 13 T cell receptor beta chains were sequenced from one sample in a study of blood T cell repertoires in COVID-19. Measured with immunoSEQ multiplex PCR; TCRdb has only the in-frame clones, and not every one. Here the sample spans about 39,000 clones, around 96% being singletons. Sequencing was performed on peripheral blood. These receptors all stem from a human donor with active COVID-19. The donor label of this sample is uncertain.

The genes are TRBV4-3 and TRBJ2-2; 10 nucleotides line up with TRBD1. In germline, CDR1 is LGHNA, CDR2 YSLEER. CDR3 length: 17 amino acids. Trimming took 0 bases from V and 5 from J; bases not matched to a gene: 6. CDR3 residues: CASSQDRGTGVTGELFF. CDR3 nucleotides: TGCGCCAGCAGCCAAGATCGAGGGACAGGGGTTACCGGGGAGCTGTTTTTT.

This sequence joins TRBV28 and TRBJ1-5; no reliable D call. Germline CDR1 and CDR2: MDHEN and SYDVKM. CDR3 size: 16 residues. V lost 7 bases, J lost 3 bases, and 19 bases lay in between. The CDR3 DNA reads as TGTGCCAGCAAAACTTCTGCCGCCCCTTTCAATCAGCCCCAGCATTTT. The encoded protein is CASKTSAAPFNQPQHF. The full variable domain, rest sourced from reference TRBV28 and TRBJ1-5, is DVKVTQSSRYLVKRTGEKVFLECVQDMDHENMFWYRQDPGLGLRLIYFSYDVKMKEKGDIPEGYSVSREKKERFSLILESASTNQTSMYLCASKTSAAPFNQPQHFGDGTRLSIL.

The J gene is TRBJ2-5, the V gene TRBV6-6; D remains ambiguous. CDR1 is MNHNY, CDR2 SVGAGI, per germline (reference sequence). The CDR3 runs to 16 residues. Trimming took off 3 bases at V and 4 bases at J, with 18 bases between the two ends. As DNA, the CDR3 is TGTGCCAGCAGTTATTTCATGGTCAGTGAAACAGAGACCCAGTACTTC. Residues: CASSYFMVSETETQYF.

This clone showed up just once. The chain carries TRBV18 and TRBJ1-1, with TRBD1 matching over 12 bases. Trimming removed 4 bases from V and 7 bases from J; junction bases left unmatched: 10. CDR3 length: 16 residues. Germline V CDR1 and CDR2: KGHSH, LQKENI. CDR3 loop: CASSHPGGQGALEAFF. The CDR3 nucleotides read TGTGCCAGCTCACACCCGGGGGGACAGGGGGCACTTGAAGCTTTCTTT. The variable domain in full, completed from reference TRBV18 and TRBJ1-1, reads NAGVMQNPRHLVRRRGQEARLRCSPMKGHSHVYWYRQLPEEGLKFMVYLQKENIIDESGMPKERFSAEFPKEGPSILRIQQVVRGDSAAYFCASSHPGGQGALEAFFGQGTRLTVV.

The CDR3 DNA reads as TGCGCCAGCAGTCGAAGATCTCGGCGTTATAGCGGGGATGAAGTGGAGCAGTACTTC. Amino acid sequence: CASSRRSRRYSGDEVEQYF. The V and J genes are TRBV4-1 and TRBJ2-7, with 8 bases identical to TRBD2. There are 19 residues in the CDR3. Germline V lookup: CDR1 MGHRA, CDR2 YSYEKL. The V and J ends lost 6 bases and 7 bases, in that order; junction bases with no gene match: 26.

The chain has TRBV2 and TRBJ1-2; D remains unclear. Germline lookup yields CDR1 SNHLY and CDR2 FYNNEI. The CDR3 has 11 residues. The V gene lost 9 bases and the J gene lost 3 bases, with 8 bases spanning the gap. The CDR3 loop is CARRADYGYTF. In DNA form, the CDR3 reads TGTGCCAGGCGGGCCGACTATGGCTACACCTTC.

The chain links TRBV10-3 to TRBJ2-1; 11 bases agree with TRBD2. V shed 9 bases, J shed 0 bases, and the junction held 7 bases outside the gene matches. Germline lookup yields CDR1 ENHRY and CDR2 SYGVKD. The CDR3 contains 16 residues. DNA for the CDR3: TGTGCCATTATAGCGGGGGGGCCGGGCTCCTACAATGAGCAGTTCTTC. Its protein is CAIIAGGPGSYNEQFF.

V is TRBV24-1 and J is TRBJ2-1; 9 bases agree with TRBD2. The V gene end was trimmed by 4 bases and the J gene end by 12 bases; junction bases not matched to a gene: 18. CDR3 length: 17 amino acids. Germline V CDR1 and CDR2: KGHDR, SFDVKD. In DNA, the CDR3 is TGTGCCACCAGTGAACCGACCGGGACTAGCATAATGGGGGGGCAGTTCTTC. Amino acid sequence: CATSEPTGTSIMGGQFF.

The chain links TRBV27 to TRBJ2-1, with 10 bases fitting TRBD2. Germline-derived CDR1 and CDR2 are MNHEY and SMNVEV (reference sequence). V trimming: 4 bases; J trimming: 0 bases; junction bases outside the gene matches: 15. CDR3 length: 20 residues. This CDR3 reads CASSSPAWLAGVSSYNEQFF. The DNA for the CDR3 is TGTGCCAGCAGTTCTCCCGCATGGCTAGCGGGAGTCAGCTCCTACAATGAGCAGTTCTTC.

The chain carries TRBV19 and TRBJ1-3; D ambiguous. Per germline, CDR1 LNHDA and CDR2 SQIVND (reference sequence). The CDR3 runs to 12 residues. Trimming took off 5 bases at V and 4 bases at J, with 6 bases between the two ends. The CDR3 DNA follows: TGTGCCAGTAGTTTCACAGGAAACACCATATATTTT. The encoded protein is CASSFTGNTIYF.

This clone qualifies as medium-sized. The chain recombines TRBV4-1 with TRBJ2-7, with D perhaps TRBD2 (6 bases). Germline V lookup: CDR1 MGHRA, CDR2 YSYEKL. The V and J ends lost 3 bases and 5 bases respectively, with 11 bases between them. The CDR3 covers 13 residues. The CDR3 DNA follows: TGCGCCAGCAGCCAGGGAGGTAGCAACGAGCAGTACTTC. It encodes CASSQGGSNEQYF.

The rearrangement uses TRBV5-6 and TRBJ2-2, with 8 bases lining up with TRBD1. CDR3 length: 17 residues. Germline assignment: CDR1 SGHDT and CDR2 YYEEEE. The junction had 12 bases not matched to a gene; V was cut back by 3 bases and J by 5 bases. This CDR3 is CASSSSGTGFSTGELFF. The CDR3 nucleotides are TGTGCCAGCAGCTCGTCAGGGACAGGTTTTTCGACCGGGGAGCTGTTTTTT.

This chain joins TRBV2 and TRBJ1-2, with 7 nucleotides matching TRBD1. The V gene's germline CDR1 is SNHLY and CDR2 FYNNEI. The ends lost 7 bases at V and 8 bases at J; junction bases unmatched: 4. The CDR3 totals 11 residues. CDR3 sequence (DNA): TGTGCCAGCATACAGGGGAGCGGCTACACCTTC. Encoded protein: CASIQGSGYTF.